Presented here are 14 T cell receptor beta chains from one specimen sequenced in a study of blood T cells in healthy people across ages. Primers used in a second PCR of about 7 to 12 cycles were a sample-barcoded 5' primer and a J-beta primer mix. TCRdb reprocessed the 5' RACE reads with MiXCR, giving one entry per CDR3 protein. Among about 640,000 distinct CDR3 sequences listed, under 65% were seen once. The sample consisted of blood. All receptors come from a man aged 55-75 years in good health.

This clonotype turned up a few times. CDR3 coding DNA: TGTGCCAGCAGCCCCCGGACGGACAGTTATGGCTACACCTTC. Translated: CASSPRTDSYGYTF. The chain recombines TRBV7-9 with TRBJ1-2, with TRBD1 as a possible D gene (6 bases). V gave up 5 bases and J gave up 5 bases, with 15 bases separating them. Per the germline V gene, CDR1 is SEHNR and CDR2 is FQNEAQ (reference sequence). The CDR3 loop spans 14 amino acids. The full variable domain, with the rest looked up from reference TRBV7-9 and TRBJ1-2, is DTGVSQNPRHKITKRGQNVTFRCDPISEHNRLYWYRQTLGQGPEFLTYFQNEAQLEKSRLLSDRFSAERPKGSFSTLEIQRTEQGDSAMYLCASSPRTDSYGYTFGSGTRLTVV.

This clonotype was seen more than once but under ten times. The V call is TRBV10-3, the J call TRBJ1-5; 9 bases are shared with TRBD1. V trimming: 6 bases; J trimming: 5 bases; junction bases outside the gene matches: 2. The CDR3 contains 13 residues. Germline CDR1 and CDR2: ENHRY and SYGVKD. In nucleotides, the CDR3 is TGTGCCATCAGGAGACAGGGGGATCAGCCCCAGCATTTT. This encodes CAIRRQGDQPQHF.

The chain employs TRBV5-1 and TRBJ2-5, with a weak D call TRBD2 (5 bases). Trimming shortened V by 2 bases and J by 0 bases, and 8 bases separated the two germline ends. The CDR3 is 14 amino acids. Germline V CDR1 and CDR2: SGHRS, YFSETQ. Written as DNA, the CDR3 is TGCGCCAGCAGCTTCGGACTGGACCAAGAGACCCAGTACTTC. Translated: CASSFGLDQETQYF.

The chain carries TRBV12-3 or TRBV12-4 and TRBJ1-2; D is possibly TRBD1 (5 bases). CDR3 length: 13 residues. V lost 3 bases and J lost 7, with 12 bases in between. CDR3 in DNA: TGTGCCAGCAGTTTGGGCCGGACACCTGGCTACACCTTC. The encoded protein is CASSLGRTPGYTF.

The V and J genes are TRBV5-5 and TRBJ1-5; no reliable D call. This CDR3 is 16 amino acids long. The germline V and J ends were trimmed by 0 bases and 0 bases, with 10 bases remaining between them. Germline V gene data show CDR1 as SGHKS and CDR2 as YYEKEE (reference sequence). The CDR3 here is CASSLEGRYSNQPQHF. CDR3 nucleotides: TGTGCCAGCAGCTTGGAGGGCCGCTATAGCAATCAGCCCCAGCATTTT.

The genes are TRBV20-1 and TRBJ2-1, with D maybe TRBD1 (5 bases). Trimming shortened V by 3 bases and J by 8 bases, and 20 bases separated the two germline ends. The length of the CDR3 is 15 residues. CDR1 DFQATT and CDR2 SNEGSKA come from the germline V gene (reference sequence). This CDR3 is CSARGWSGQGDEQFF. CDR3 DNA: TGCAGTGCTAGGGGCTGGTCAGGGCAGGGCGATGAGCAGTTCTTC.

This clonotype showed up just a few times. This chain connects TRBV20-1 to TRBJ1-4; a possible D gene is TRBD1 (6 bases). This CDR3 region has 15 residues. Germline V lookup: CDR1 DFQATT, CDR2 SNEGSKA (reference sequence). V was shortened by 3 bases and J by 7 bases, with 18 bases between the two germline ends. The CDR3 DNA is TGCAGTGCTAGGACTACAGGGAATACGGCTGAAAAACTGTTTTTT. It yields the protein CSARTTGNTAEKLFF.

This clonotype occurred a few times. The chain joins TRBV9 to TRBJ2-5; 9 nucleotides line up with TRBD1. V shed 7 bases and J 4 bases; nucleotides not matched to a gene: 8. This CDR3 region has 14 residues. Germline-derived CDR1 and CDR2 are SGDLS and YYNGEE. The CDR3 region has the DNA TGTGCCAGCGGTAAGGGACAGGGTGGAGAGACCCAGTACTTC. Encoded protein: CASGKGQGGETQYF.

The chain employs TRBV7-9 and TRBJ2-2; D gene uncertain. CDR1 and CDR2 from the germline V gene are SEHNR and FQNEAQ (reference sequence). Trimming left V 7 bases short and J 1 base short, with 13 bases between. The CDR3 is made up of 15 amino acids. CDR3 protein: CASTRVGMNTGELFF. As DNA, the CDR3 is TGTGCCAGCACCCGAGTGGGGATGAACACCGGGGAGCTGTTTTTT.

V and J are TRBV3-1 and TRBJ2-5; D unclear. The V end lost 0 bases, the J end lost 4 bases, and 18 bases lay between the germline ends. CDR3 length: 17 residues. CDR1 and CDR2 (germline): LGHDT, YNNKEL (reference sequence). The CDR3 DNA sequence: TGTGCCAGCAGCCAAGATGTTCCCAGCGCGGATCCAGAGACCCAGTACTTC. Residues: CASSQDVPSADPETQYF.

The J gene is TRBJ2-7, the V gene TRBV15, with 7 bases lining up with TRBD1. The CDR3 spans 16 residues. The V and J ends lost 0 bases and 1 base, in that order; junction bases with no gene match: 6. Germline V gene sequence: CDR1 LNHNV, CDR2 YYDKDF (reference sequence). The CDR3 reads CATSRDRGLGSYEQYF. CDR3 coding DNA: TGTGCCACCAGCAGAGATAGGGGGCTGGGATCCTACGAGCAGTACTTC.

The chain employs TRBV29-1 and TRBJ2-5, with D perhaps being TRBD1 or TRBD2 (5 bases each). Germline values: CDR1 SQVTM, CDR2 ANQGSEA. V was shortened by 5 bases and J by 4 bases, with 20 bases between the two germline ends. The CDR3 loop spans 15 amino acids. CDR3 amino acids: CSVLGVSFVGETQYF. The DNA for the CDR3 is TGCAGCGTTTTGGGGGTGTCATTCGTTGGAGAGACCCAGTACTTC.

The chain links TRBV27 to TRBJ1-1; D perhaps matches TRBD1 (6 bases). Looked up from germline, CDR1 is MNHEY and CDR2 is SMNVEV (reference sequence). CDR3 length equals 15 residues. V shed 8 bases and J shed 1 base, with 17 bases lying between them. CDR3 sequence (DNA): TGTGCCAGCTATACCCTAGGACAGAGGAACACTGAAGCTTTCTTT. It is translated as CASYTLGQRNTEAFF.

The J gene is TRBJ2-1, the V gene TRBV5-6, with TRBD1 matching 10 bases. Trimming at V came to 1 base and at J to 3 bases, leaving 7 bases not matched to a gene. This CDR3 has 17 amino acids. The germline V gene has CDR1 SGHDT and CDR2 YYEEEE. The CDR3 region has the DNA TGTGCCAGCAGCTTGTTCGGGACAGGGGATGTCTACAATGAGCAGTTCTTC. Protein sequence: CASSLFGTGDVYNEQFF. Drawing the rest from reference TRBV5-6 and TRBJ2-1, the complete variable domain is DAGVTQSPTHLIKTRGQQVTLRCSPKSGHDTVSWYQQALGQGPQFIFQYYEEEERQRGNFPDRFSGHQFPNYSSELNVNALLLGDSALYLCASSLFGTGDVYNEQFFGPGTRLTVL.